The 4 T cell receptor beta chains below were found in one sample sequenced in a study of identical twins. One entry per CDR3 protein, called by TCRdb with MiXCR from the 5' RACE reads. This table holds just under 650,000 distinct CDR3 sequences, roughly 7.1% found once. The sample was also linked to a second study, of yellow fever vaccine responses in identical twins.

The sample comprised PBMCs. The receptors stem from a woman aged 18-35 years in good health.

The chain is built from TRBV5-1 and TRBJ2-4, with TRBD1 identical over 7 bases. V was pared by 4 bases and J by 7 bases, with 5 bases of the junction left unmatched. The V gene's germline CDR1 is SGHRS and CDR2 YFSETQ. CDR3 size: 13 residues. CDR3 loop: CASSATGDNIQYF. In nucleotides, the CDR3 is TGCGCCAGCAGCGCCACAGGGGATAACATTCAGTACTTC.

This clonotype has only a few counts. The chain couples TRBV20-1 to TRBJ2-7; D is unresolved. The germline CDR1 and CDR2 sequences are DFQATT and SNEGSKA (reference sequence). The CDR3 consists of 15 residues. Trimming took off 4 bases at V and 0 bases at J, with 16 bases between the two ends. The CDR3: CSATSSQSYSYEQYF. The CDR3, as DNA: TGCAGTGCTACAAGTTCCCAAAGCTACTCCTACGAGCAGTACTTC.

The table lists this clonotype with a few counts. The CDR3 region has the DNA TGTGCCAGCAGCTTGCGGGACTTCAGCTCCTACAATGAGCAGTTCTTC. Translating it yields CASSLRDFSSYNEQFF. The gene calls are TRBV7-8 and TRBJ2-1, with D perhaps TRBD2 (6 bases). Trimming removed 3 bases from V and 0 bases from J, with 12 bases in between. This CDR3 has 16 amino acids. Germline V gene lookup returns CDR1 SGHVS and CDR2 FQNEAQ.

This clonotype was found many times. The rearrangement links TRBV9 to TRBJ2-3; 10 positions match TRBD1. With V trimmed by 0 bases and J by 2 bases, 3 bases remained unmatched. Germline lookup yields CDR1 SGDLS and CDR2 YYNGEE. This CDR3 contains 16 residues. The CDR3 nucleotides are TGTGCCAGCAGCGTAGTGACAGGGGGCGTCACAGATACGCAGTATTTT. Its translation: CASSVVTGGVTDTQYF.